Here is one TCR beta chain with its context. Antigen specificity is unknown. Some clones are missing from TCRdb's copy, which holds only in-frame ones; the method was immunoSEQ multiplex PCR. The repertoire has about 110,000 clones, around 83% of them found once; the top ten carry under 4%. The data were taken from a study of T cell responses to AZD1222 COVID-19 vaccine. Findings and limits, study-wide: Across spike, vaccine-associated CD4 TCRs were found, dominant at 160-218 and 743-854. Breadth and depth of Spike-specific TCRs rose after two AZD1222 doses. White British people made up most donors, females outnumbered males, and clonal diversity was possibly underestimated. Of the AZD1222 recipients, only 5 to 7 were seropositive at baseline.

Trimming left V 5 bases short and J 5 bases short, with 13 bases between. Per germline, CDR1 WSHSY and CDR2 SAAADI. The CDR3 length is 14 residues. This TCR derives from an adult in good health. This specimen was peripheral blood, taken on day 0 of AZD1222 vaccination. This chain links TRBV10-2 with TRBJ2-1, with D uncertain. CDR3 DNA sequence: TGCGCCAGCAGTCCCAGAGCATGGGACAATGAGCAGTTCTTC. This gives the protein CASSPRAWDNEQFF.